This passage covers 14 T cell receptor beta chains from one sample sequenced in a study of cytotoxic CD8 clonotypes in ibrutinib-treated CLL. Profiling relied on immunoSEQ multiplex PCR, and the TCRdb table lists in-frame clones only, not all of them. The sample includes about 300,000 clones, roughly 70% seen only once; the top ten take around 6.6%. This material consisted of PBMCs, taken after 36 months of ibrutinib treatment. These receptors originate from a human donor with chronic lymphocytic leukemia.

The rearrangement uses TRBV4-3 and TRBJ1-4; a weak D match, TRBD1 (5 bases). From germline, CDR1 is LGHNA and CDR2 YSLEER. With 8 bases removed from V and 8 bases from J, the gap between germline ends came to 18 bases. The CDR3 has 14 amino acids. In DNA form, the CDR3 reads TGCGCCAGCGCCGCCGTTCGGGGGGAAGAAAAACTGTTTTTT. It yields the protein CASAAVRGEEKLFF.

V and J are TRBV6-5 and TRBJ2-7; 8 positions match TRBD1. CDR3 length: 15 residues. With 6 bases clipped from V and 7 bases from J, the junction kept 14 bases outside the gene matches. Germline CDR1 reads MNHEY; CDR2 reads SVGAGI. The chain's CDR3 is CASSPLQGAVGEQYF. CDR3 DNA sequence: TGTGCCAGCAGCCCCCTCCAGGGGGCTGTGGGAGAGCAGTACTTC.

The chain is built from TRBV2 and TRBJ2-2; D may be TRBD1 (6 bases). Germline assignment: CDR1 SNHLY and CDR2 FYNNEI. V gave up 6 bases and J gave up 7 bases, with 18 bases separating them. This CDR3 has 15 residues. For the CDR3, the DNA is TGTGCCAGCAGGGGTGGAGCCGACAGGAGCGGGGAGCTGTTTTTT. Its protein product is CASRGGADRSGELFF.

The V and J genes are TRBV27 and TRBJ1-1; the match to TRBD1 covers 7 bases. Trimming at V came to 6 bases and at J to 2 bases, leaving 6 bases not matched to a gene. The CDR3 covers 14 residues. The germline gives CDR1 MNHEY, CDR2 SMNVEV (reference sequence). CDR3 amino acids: CASSPDRVNTEAFF. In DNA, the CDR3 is TGTGCCAGCAGCCCAGACAGGGTTAACACTGAAGCTTTCTTT.

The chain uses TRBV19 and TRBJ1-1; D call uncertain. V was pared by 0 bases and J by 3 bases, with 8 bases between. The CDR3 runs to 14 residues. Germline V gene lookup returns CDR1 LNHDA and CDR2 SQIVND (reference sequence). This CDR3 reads CASSIDRADTEAFF. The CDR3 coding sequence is TGTGCCAGTAGTATAGATAGGGCTGACACTGAAGCTTTCTTT.

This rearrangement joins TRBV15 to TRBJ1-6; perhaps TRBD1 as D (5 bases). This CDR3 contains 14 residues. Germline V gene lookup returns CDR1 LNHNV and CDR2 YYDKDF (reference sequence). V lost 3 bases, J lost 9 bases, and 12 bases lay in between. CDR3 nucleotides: TGTGCCACCAGCAGTGCAGGGACTATTTCACCCCTCCACTTT. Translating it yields CATSSAGTISPLHF.

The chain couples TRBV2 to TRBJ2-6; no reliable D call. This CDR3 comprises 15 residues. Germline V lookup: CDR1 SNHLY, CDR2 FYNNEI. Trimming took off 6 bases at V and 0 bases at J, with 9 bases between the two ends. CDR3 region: CASSPFPSGANVLTF. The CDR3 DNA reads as TGTGCCAGCAGCCCCTTTCCCTCTGGGGCCAACGTCCTGACTTTC.

The CDR3 region has the DNA TGCGCCAGCAGCCAACGGACTAGCGGGGGTGCAAAGACCCAGTACTTC. This translates into CASSQRTSGGAKTQYF. The chain recombines TRBV4-1 with TRBJ2-5, with 13 positions matching TRBD2. V gave up 2 bases and J gave up 6 bases; unmatched junction bases: 6. The germline V gene encodes CDR1 MGHRA and CDR2 YSYEKL. The CDR3 has 16 residues.

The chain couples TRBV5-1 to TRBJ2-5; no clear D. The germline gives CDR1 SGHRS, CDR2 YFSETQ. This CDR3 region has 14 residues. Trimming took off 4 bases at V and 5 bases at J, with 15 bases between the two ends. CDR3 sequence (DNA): TGCGCCAGCAGCCACGGTATAGGGCTGGAGACCCAGTACTTC. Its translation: CASSHGIGLETQYF.

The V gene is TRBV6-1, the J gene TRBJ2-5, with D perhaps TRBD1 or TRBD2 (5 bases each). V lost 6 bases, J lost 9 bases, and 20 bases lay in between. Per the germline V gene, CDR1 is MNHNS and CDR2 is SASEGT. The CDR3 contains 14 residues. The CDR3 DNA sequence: TGTGCCAGCAGCAGGGACCTCAGTCAAGGGGCCCAGTACTTC. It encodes CASSRDLSQGAQYF.

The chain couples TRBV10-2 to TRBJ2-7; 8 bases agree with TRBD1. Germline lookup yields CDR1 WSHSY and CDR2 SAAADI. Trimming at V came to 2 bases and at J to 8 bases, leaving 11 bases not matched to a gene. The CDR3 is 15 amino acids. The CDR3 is CASSEGGRGRVQQYF. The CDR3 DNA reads TGCGCCAGCAGTGAGGGGGGCAGGGGGCGCGTCCAGCAGTACTTC.

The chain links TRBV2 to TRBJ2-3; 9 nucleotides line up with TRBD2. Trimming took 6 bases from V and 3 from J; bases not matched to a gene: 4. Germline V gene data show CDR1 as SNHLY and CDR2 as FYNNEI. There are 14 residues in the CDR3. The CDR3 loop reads CASRRREGTDTQYF. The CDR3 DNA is TGTGCCAGCAGAAGGCGGGAGGGGACAGATACGCAGTATTTT. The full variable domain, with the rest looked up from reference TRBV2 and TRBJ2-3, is EPEVTQTPSHQVTQMGQEVILRCVPISNHLYFYWYRQILGQKVEFLVSFYNNEISEKSEIFDDQFSVERPDGSNFTLKIRSTKLEDSAMYFCASRRREGTDTQYFGPGTRLTVL.

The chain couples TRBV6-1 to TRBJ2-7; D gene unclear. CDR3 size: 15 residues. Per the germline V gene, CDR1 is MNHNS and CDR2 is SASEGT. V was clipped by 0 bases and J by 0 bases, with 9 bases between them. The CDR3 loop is CASSEAGVYSYEQYF. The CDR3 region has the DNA TGTGCCAGCAGTGAAGCGGGCGTCTACTCCTACGAGCAGTACTTC.

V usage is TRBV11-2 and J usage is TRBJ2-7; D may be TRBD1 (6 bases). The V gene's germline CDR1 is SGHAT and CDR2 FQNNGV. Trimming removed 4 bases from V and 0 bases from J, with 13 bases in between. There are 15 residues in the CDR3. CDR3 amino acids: CASSYRDISSYEQYF. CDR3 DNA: TGTGCCAGCAGCTACCGGGACATAAGCTCCTACGAGCAGTACTTC.